The source of this T cell receptor (beta chain) is a study of T-cell memory formation after mild COVID-19. TCRdb reprocessed the 5' RACE reads with MiXCR, giving one entry per CDR3 protein. This table holds 220,000 or so distinct CDR3 sequences, over 7.5% found once. This receptor was identified in a man aged 18 to 30 who had mild COVID-19 (a few samples of this study predate the infection). Cell type and time point are not known. Sequencing was done on a sample of PBMCs or a T cell subset sorted from them (not recorded which).

The CDR3 spells CASSPPGSYTEAFF. CDR3 DNA sequence: TGTGCCAGCTCACCACCGGGCAGTTACACTGAAGCTTTCTTT. The chain couples TRBV18 to TRBJ1-1; D gene uncertain. V lost 0 bases and J lost 3, with 8 bases in between. The CDR3 runs 14 residues. The germline CDR1 and CDR2 sequences are KGHSH and LQKENI.